This TCR beta chain is from a study of blood T cell repertoires in COVID-19. At the level of the study: Acute and convalescent COVID-19 samples came from the United States, Italy and Spain. The cDNA or gDNA used as material had been derived from T cells, B-cell-depleted T cells, or PBMCs.

Profiled with immunoSEQ multiplex PCR; TCRdb holds only in-frame clones, not every one. The repertoire consists of 280,000 or so clones, with nearly 90% occurring once and the leading ten covering 1.7%. Participants were placed into cohorts based on the clinical history they reported. The junction had 3 bases not matched to a gene; V was cut back by 5 bases and J by 0 bases. The CDR3 is 14 amino acids. Germline V gene lookup returns CDR1 SGHTA and CDR2 FQGTGA. The sequence was obtained from a woman aged 18-29 years with acute COVID-19. The specimen was PBMCs or T cells enriched from blood (not recorded which). The chain links TRBV7-3 to TRBJ1-1; 7 bases map to TRBD1. The CDR3: CASSLGQLNTEAFF. DNA of the CDR3: TGTGCCAGCAGCCTGGGACAGTTGAACACTGAAGCTTTCTTT.